This T cell receptor (beta chain) emerged from a study of vaccination effects on CD4 cells after COVID-19. The CDR3 length is 14 residues. The germline V gene has CDR1 MNHEY and CDR2 SVGAGI. V dropped 2 bases and J dropped 2 bases, with 9 bases sitting between them. This table comes from immunoSEQ multiplex PCR, and its TCRdb copy is limited to in-frame clones, with some not included. The sample lists about 20,000 clones, approximately 79% occurring once. Study findings and constraints: After vaccination of healthy people, only 1 of 255 vaccine-induced clones cross-reacted with common cold coronaviruses. In the study, convalescent patients were few, and early post-infection timepoints were absent. In the late period after vaccination, infection- and vaccine-induced clones contracted markedly.

Ahead of sequencing, the ViraFEST assay grew antigen-specific CD4+ T cells using viral peptide pools. CD4+ T cells were isolated after about nine days of culture. Prior SARS-CoV-2 infection was absent in the vaccine recipients, as shown by negative nucleocapsid antibodies. Comment on this clone: The target antigen is unknown.

This rearrangement joins TRBV6-5 to TRBJ1-2; D unclear. The sequence derives from a human donor who received a COVID-19 vaccine. Sequences were derived from CD4+ T cells from PBMCs cultured with HCoV-NL63 spike peptides, sampled before COVID-19 vaccination. This CDR3 is CASSYIAANYGYTF. CDR3 in DNA: TGTGCCAGCAGTTACATAGCGGCGAACTATGGCTACACCTTC.